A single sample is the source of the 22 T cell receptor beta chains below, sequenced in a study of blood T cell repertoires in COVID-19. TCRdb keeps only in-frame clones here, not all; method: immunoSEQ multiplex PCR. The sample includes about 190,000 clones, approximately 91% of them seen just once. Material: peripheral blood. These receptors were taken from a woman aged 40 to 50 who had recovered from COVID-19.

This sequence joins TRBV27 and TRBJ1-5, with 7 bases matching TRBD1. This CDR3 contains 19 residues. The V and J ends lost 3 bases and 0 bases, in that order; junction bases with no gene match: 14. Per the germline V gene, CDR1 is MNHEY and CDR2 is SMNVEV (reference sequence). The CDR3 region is CASSLHGDSAYNSNQPQHF. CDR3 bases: TGTGCCAGCAGTTTGCATGGGGACAGCGCTTACAATAGCAATCAGCCCCAGCATTTT.

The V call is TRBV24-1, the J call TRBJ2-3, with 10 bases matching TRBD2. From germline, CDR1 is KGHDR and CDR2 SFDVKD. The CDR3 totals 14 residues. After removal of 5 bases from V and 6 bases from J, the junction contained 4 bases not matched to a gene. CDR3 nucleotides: TGTGCCACCAGTGTAAGCGGGAGGGCCGATACGCAGTATTTT. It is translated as CATSVSGRADTQYF.

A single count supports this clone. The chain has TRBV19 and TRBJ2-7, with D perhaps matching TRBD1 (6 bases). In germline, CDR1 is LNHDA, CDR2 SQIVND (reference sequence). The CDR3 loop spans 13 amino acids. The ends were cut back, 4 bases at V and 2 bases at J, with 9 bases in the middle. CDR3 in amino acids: CASSTTGAYEQYF. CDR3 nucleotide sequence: TGTGCCAGTAGTACGACAGGTGCCTACGAGCAGTACTTC.

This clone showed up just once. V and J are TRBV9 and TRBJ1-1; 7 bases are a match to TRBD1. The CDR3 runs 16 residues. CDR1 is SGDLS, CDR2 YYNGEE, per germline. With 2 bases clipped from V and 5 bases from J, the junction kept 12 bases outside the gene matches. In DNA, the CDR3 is TGTGCCAGCAGCGTCCCCCGAACAGGGGAAGCGACTGAAGCTTTCTTT. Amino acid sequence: CASSVPRTGEATEAFF.

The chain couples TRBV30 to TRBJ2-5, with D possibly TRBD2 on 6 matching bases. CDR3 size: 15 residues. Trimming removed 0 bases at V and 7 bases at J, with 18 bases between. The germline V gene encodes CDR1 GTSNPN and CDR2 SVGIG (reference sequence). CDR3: CAWSVASTRSSTQYF. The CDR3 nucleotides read TGTGCCTGGAGTGTTGCGTCGACTAGATCTTCGACCCAGTACTTC.

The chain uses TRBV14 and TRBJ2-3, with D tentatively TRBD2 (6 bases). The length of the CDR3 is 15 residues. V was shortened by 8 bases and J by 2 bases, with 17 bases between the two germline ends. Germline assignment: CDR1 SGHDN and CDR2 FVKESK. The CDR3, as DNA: TGTGCCAGCCGGAGGCTTAGCGGCCCCACAGATACGCAGTATTTT. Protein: CASRRLSGPTDTQYF. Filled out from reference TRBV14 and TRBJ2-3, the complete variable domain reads EAGVTQFPSHSVIEKGQTVTLRCDPISGHDNLYWYRRVMGKEIKFLLHFVKESKQDESGMPNNRFLAERTGGTYSTLKVQPAELEDSGVYFCASRRLSGPTDTQYFGPGTRLTVL.

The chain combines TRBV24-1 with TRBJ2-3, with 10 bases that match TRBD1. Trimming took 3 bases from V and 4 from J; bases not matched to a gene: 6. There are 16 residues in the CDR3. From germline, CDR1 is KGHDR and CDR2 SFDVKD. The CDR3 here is CATSDPPGQGPDTQYF. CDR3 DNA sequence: TGTGCCACCAGTGATCCTCCGGGACAGGGGCCAGATACGCAGTATTTT.

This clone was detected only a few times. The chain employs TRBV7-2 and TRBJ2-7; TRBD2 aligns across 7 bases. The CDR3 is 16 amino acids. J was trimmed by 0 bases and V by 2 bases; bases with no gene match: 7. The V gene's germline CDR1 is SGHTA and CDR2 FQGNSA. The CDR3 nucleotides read TGTGCCAGCAGCTTATGGGGGGGACCCAGCTCCTACGAGCAGTACTTC. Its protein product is CASSLWGGPSSYEQYF.

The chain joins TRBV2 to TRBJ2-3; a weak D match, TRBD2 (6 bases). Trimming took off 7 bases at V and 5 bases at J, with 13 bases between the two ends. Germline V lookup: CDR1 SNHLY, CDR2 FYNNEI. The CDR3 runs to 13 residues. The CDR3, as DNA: TGTGCCAGCACCCCGCCAGCGGGAGATACGCAGTATTTT. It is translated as CASTPPAGDTQYF.

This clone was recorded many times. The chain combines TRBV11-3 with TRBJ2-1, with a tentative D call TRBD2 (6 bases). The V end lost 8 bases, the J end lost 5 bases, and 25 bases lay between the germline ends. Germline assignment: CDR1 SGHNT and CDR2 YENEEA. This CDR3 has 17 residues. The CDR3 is CASLPPLAQTWNNEQFF. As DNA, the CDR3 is TGTGCCAGCCTTCCCCCTCTAGCGCAAACATGGAACAATGAGCAGTTCTTC.

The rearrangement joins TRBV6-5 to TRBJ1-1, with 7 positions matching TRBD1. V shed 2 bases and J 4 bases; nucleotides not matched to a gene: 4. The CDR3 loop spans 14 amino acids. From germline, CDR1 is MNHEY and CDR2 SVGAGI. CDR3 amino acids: CASSYRGRGTEAFF. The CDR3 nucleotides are TGTGCCAGCAGTTACAGGGGGCGAGGCACTGAAGCTTTCTTT.

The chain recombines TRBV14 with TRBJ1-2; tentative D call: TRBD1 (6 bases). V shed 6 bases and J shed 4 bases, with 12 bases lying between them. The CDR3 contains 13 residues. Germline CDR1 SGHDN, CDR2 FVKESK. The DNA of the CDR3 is TGTGCCAGCAGTCCCAGGGGTCTCTATGGCTACACCTTC. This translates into CASSPRGLYGYTF. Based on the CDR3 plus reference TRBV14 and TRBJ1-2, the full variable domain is EAGVTQFPSHSVIEKGQTVTLRCDPISGHDNLYWYRRVMGKEIKFLLHFVKESKQDESGMPNNRFLAERTGGTYSTLKVQPAELEDSGVYFCASSPRGLYGYTFGSGTRLTVV.

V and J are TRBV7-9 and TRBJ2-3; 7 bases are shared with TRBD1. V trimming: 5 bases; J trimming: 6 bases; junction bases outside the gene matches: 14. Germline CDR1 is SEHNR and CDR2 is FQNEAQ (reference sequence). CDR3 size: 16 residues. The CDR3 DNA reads TGTGCCAGCAGCCCACGGGGACATCCAGGGGGTGATACGCAGTATTTT. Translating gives CASSPRGHPGGDTQYF.

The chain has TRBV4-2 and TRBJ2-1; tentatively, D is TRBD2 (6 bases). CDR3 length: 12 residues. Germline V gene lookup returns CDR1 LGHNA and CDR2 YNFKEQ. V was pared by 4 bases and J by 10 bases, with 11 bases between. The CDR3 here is CASSPGTSEQFF. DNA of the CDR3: TGTGCCAGCAGCCCGGGGACTTCAGAGCAGTTCTTC.

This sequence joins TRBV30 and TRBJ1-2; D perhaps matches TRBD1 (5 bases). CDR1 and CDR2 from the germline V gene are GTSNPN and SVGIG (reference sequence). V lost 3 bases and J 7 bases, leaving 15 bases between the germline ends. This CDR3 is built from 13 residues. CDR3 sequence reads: CAWRGLGVRGYTF. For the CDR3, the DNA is TGTGCCTGGAGGGGACTGGGGGTTCGTGGCTACACCTTC.

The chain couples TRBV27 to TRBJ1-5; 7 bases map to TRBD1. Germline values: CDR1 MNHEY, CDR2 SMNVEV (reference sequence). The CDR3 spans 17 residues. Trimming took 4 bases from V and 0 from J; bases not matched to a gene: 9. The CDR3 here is CASSSGTARDSNQPQHF. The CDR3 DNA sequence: TGTGCCAGCAGTTCCGGGACAGCGCGTGATAGCAATCAGCCCCAGCATTTT.

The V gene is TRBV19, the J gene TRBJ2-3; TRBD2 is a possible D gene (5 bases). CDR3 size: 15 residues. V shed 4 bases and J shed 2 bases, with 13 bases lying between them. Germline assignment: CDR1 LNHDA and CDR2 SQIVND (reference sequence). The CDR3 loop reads CASSTPGSSTDTQYF. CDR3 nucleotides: TGTGCCAGTAGTACCCCGGGAAGCTCCACAGATACGCAGTATTTT.

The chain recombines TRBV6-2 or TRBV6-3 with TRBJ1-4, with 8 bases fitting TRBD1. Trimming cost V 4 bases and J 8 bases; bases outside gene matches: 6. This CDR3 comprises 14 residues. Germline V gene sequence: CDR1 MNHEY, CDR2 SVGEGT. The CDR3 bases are TGTGCCAGCAGTTCGCGGACAGGGTACGAAAAACTGTTTTTT. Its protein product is CASSSRTGYEKLFF.

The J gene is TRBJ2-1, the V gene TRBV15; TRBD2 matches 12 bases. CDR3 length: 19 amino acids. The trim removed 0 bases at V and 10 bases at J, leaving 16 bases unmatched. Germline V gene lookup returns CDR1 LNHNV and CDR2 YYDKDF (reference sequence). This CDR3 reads CATSRDLLRTLAGGREQFF. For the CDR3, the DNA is TGTGCCACCAGCAGAGATCTCCTAAGAACACTAGCGGGAGGAAGGGAGCAGTTCTTC.

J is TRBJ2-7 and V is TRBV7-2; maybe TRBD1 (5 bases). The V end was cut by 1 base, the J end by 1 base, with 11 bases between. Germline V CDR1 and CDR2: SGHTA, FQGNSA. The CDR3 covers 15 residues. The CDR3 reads CASSLDATASYEQYF. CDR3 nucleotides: TGTGCCAGCAGCTTAGACGCGACAGCATCCTACGAGCAGTACTTC.

DNA of the CDR3: TGTGCCAGTAGACAGGGACCGGGCAATCAGCCCCAGCATTTT. Protein product: CASRQGPGNQPQHF. This chain joins TRBV19 and TRBJ1-5, with TRBD1 as a possible D gene (6 bases). CDR1 is LNHDA and CDR2 is SQIVND in the germline V gene (reference sequence). Trimming removed 6 bases at V and 2 bases at J, with 11 bases between. CDR3 length: 14 amino acids.

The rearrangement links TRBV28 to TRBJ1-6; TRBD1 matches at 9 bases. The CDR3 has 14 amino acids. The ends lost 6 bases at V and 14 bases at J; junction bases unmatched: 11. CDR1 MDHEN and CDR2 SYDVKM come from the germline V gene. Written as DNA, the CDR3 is TGTGCCAGCAGGTCCGGACAGGGGCCCTTGACCCTCCACTTT. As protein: CASRSGQGPLTLHF.